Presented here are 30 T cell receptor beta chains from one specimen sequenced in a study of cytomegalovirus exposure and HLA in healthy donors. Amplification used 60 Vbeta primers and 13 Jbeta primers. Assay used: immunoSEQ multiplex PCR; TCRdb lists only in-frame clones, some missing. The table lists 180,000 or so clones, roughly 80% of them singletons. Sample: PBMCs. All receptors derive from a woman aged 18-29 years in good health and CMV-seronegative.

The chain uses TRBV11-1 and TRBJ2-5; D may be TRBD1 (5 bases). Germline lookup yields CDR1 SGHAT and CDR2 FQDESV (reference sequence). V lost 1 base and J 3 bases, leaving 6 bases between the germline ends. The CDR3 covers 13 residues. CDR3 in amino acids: CASSLGTKETQYF. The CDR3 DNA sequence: TGTGCCAGCAGCTTAGGGACAAAAGAGACCCAGTACTTC.

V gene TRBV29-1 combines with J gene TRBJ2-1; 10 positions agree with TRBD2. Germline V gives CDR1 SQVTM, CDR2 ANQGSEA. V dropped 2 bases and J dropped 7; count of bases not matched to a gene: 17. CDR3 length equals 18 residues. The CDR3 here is CSVEMGGTSARRLNEQFF. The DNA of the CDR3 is TGCAGCGTTGAAATGGGGGGGACTAGCGCCCGGAGGTTGAATGAGCAGTTCTTC.

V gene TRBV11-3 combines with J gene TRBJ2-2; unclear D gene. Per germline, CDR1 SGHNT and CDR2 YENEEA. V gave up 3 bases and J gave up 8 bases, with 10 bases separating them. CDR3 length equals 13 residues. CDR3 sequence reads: CASSLGQQGELFF. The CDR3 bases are TGTGCCAGCAGCTTGGGCCAGCAGGGGGAGCTGTTTTTT.

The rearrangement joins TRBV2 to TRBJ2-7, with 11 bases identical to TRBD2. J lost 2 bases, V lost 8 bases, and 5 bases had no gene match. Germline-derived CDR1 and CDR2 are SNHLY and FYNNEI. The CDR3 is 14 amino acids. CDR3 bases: TGTGCCAGCCGGGGACTAGCGGCCACCTACGAGCAGTACTTC. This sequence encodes CASRGLAATYEQYF.

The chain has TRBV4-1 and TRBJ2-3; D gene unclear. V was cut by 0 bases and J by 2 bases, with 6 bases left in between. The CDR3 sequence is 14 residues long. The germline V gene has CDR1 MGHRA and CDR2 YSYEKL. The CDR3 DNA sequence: TGCGCCAGCAGCCAAGATTTCTCCACAGATACGCAGTATTTT. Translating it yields CASSQDFSTDTQYF.

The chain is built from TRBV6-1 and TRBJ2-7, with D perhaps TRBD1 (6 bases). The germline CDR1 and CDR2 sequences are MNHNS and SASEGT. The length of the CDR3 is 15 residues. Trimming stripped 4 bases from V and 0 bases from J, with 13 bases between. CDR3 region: CASSVGPGHSYEQYF. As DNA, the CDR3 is TGTGCCAGCAGTGTTGGACCGGGACACTCCTACGAGCAGTACTTC.

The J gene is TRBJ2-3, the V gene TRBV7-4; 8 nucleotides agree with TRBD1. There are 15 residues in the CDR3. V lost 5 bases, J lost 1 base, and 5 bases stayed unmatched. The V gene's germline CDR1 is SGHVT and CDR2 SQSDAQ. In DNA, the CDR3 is TGTGCCAGCAGCCAGGACAGGGTTTGCACAGATACGCAGTATTTT. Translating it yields CASSQDRVCTDTQYF.

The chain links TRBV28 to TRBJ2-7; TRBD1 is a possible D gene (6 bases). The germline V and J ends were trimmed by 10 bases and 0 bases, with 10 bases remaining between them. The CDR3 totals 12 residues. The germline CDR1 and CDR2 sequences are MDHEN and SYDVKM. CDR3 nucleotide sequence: TGTGCCACCTTGGACAGCTCCTACGAGCAGTACTTC. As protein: CATLDSSYEQYF.

CDR3 sequence reads: CASSHRLADEQFF. The CDR3 DNA sequence: TGTGCCAGCAGCCATCGACTGGCCGATGAGCAGTTCTTC. V usage is TRBV7-6 and J usage is TRBJ2-1; D is undetermined. V lost 5 bases and J lost 8, with 13 bases in between. Germline V lookup: CDR1 SGHVS, CDR2 FNYEAQ. The CDR3 has 13 residues.

The CDR3 loop is CASSSTSGRTYEQYF. In nucleotides, the CDR3 is TGTGCCAGCAGCTCAACTAGCGGGAGAACCTACGAGCAGTACTTC. The chain is built from TRBV6-5 and TRBJ2-7; 11 bases are shared with TRBD2. Germline CDR1 is MNHEY and CDR2 is SVGAGI. Losses at the gene ends were 6 bases for V and 2 bases for J; bases not matched to a gene: 6. The CDR3 spans 15 residues.

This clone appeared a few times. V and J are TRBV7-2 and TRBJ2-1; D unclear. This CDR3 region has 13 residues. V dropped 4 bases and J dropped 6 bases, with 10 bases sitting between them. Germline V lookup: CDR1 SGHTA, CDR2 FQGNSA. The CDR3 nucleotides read TGTGCCAGCAGCTCCTACCCCGCCAATGAGCAGTTCTTC. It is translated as CASSSYPANEQFF.

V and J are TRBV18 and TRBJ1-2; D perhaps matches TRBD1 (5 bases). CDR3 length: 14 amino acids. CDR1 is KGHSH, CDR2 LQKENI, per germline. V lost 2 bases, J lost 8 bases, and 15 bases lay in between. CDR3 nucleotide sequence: TGTGCCAGCTCACCAGGTTCGGAGGGGCGAGGCTACACCTTC. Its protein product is CASSPGSEGRGYTF.

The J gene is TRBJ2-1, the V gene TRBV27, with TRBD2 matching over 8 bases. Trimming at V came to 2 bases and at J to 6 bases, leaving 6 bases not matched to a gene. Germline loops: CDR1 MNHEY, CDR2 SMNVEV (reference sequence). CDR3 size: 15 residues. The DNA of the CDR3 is TGTGCCAGCAGTTTAGGGCTAGCGGGTTTCAATGAGCAGTTCTTC. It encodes CASSLGLAGFNEQFF.

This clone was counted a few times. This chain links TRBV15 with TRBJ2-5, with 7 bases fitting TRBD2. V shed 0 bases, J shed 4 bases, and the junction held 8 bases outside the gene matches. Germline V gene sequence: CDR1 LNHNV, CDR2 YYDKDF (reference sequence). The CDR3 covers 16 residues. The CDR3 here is CATSRDVLGGVETQYF. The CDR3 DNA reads TGTGCCACCAGCAGAGATGTGTTGGGAGGGGTAGAGACCCAGTACTTC.

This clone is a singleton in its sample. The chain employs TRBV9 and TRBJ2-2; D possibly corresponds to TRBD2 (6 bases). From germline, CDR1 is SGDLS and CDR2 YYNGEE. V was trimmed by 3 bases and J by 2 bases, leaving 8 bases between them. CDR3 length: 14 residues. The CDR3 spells CASSAGLNTGELFF. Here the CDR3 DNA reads TGTGCCAGCAGCGCCGGACTAAACACCGGGGAGCTGTTTTTT.

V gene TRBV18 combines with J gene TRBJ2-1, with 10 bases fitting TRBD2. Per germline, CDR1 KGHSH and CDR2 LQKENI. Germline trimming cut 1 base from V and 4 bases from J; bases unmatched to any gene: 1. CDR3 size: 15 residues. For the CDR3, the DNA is TGTGCCAGCTCACCACTGACTAGCGGGTACAATGAGCAGTTCTTC. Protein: CASSPLTSGYNEQFF.

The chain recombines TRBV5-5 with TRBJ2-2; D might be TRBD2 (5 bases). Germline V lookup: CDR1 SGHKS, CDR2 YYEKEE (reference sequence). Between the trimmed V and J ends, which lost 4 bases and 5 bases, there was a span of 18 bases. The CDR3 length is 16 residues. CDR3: CASSLLRGPGTGELFF. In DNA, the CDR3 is TGTGCCAGCAGCCTACTCAGAGGCCCGGGGACCGGGGAGCTGTTTTTT.

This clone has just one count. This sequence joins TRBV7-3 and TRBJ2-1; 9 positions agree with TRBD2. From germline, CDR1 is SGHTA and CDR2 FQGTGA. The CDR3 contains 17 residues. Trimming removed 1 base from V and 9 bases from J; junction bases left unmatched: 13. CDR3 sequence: CASSLKPPLAGVLEQFF. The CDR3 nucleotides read TGTGCCAGCAGCTTAAAACCCCCCTTAGCGGGAGTTCTTGAGCAGTTCTTC.

The chain's CDR3 is CASSRDRNNYGYTF. The CDR3 DNA is TGCGCCAGCAGCCGGGACAGGAATAACTATGGCTACACCTTC. The V gene is TRBV10-1, the J gene TRBJ1-2, with TRBD1 identical over 8 bases. V shed 6 bases and J 1 base; nucleotides not matched to a gene: 4. There are 14 residues in the CDR3. CDR1 WNHNN and CDR2 SYGVQD come from the germline V gene (reference sequence).

The CDR3 sequence is CASSPSPGQGIYGYTF. For the CDR3, the DNA is TGTGCCAGCAGTCCCTCACCGGGACAGGGCATCTATGGCTACACCTTC. The chain is built from TRBV28 and TRBJ1-2; 9 bases are a match to TRBD1. The V segment lost 5 bases and the J segment 4 bases; nucleotides outside the gene matches: 11. The CDR3 length is 16 residues. Germline lookup yields CDR1 MDHEN and CDR2 SYDVKM.

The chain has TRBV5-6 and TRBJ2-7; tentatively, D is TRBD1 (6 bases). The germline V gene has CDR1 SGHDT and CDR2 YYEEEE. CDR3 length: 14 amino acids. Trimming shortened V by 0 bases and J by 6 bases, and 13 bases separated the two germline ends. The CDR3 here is CASSLVSGAREQYF. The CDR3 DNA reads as TGTGCCAGCAGCTTGGTGTCAGGGGCCCGCGAGCAGTACTTC.

DNA of the CDR3: TGTGCCAGTAGCGTCCTTCGCTCCTACGAGCAGTACTTC. It codes for CASSVLRSYEQYF. The V call is TRBV6-1, the J call TRBJ2-7; D is perhaps TRBD2 (5 bases). Per germline, CDR1 MNHNS and CDR2 SASEGT. V lost 9 bases and J lost 0, with 12 bases in between. The CDR3 has 13 amino acids.

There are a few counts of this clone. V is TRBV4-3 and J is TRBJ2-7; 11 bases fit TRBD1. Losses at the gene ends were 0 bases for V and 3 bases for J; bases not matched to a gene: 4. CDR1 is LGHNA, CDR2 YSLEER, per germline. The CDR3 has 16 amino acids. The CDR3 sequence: CASSQDFGTGGYEQYF. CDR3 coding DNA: TGCGCCAGCAGCCAAGATTTCGGGACAGGGGGCTACGAGCAGTACTTC.

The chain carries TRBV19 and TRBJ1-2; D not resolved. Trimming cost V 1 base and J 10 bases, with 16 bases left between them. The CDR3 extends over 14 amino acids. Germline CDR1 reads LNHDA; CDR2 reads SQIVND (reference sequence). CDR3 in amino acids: CASSIGGTNKDYTF. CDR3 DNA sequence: TGTGCCAGTAGTATAGGCGGCACGAATAAGGACTACACCTTC.

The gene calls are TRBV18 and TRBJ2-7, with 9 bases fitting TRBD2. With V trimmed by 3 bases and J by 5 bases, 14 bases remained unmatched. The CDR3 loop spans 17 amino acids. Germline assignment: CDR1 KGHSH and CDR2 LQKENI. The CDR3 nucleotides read TGTGCCAGCTCACCCCCTTCCTGGGCGGGAGGGTTCGACGAGCAGTACTTC. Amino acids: CASSPPSWAGGFDEQYF.

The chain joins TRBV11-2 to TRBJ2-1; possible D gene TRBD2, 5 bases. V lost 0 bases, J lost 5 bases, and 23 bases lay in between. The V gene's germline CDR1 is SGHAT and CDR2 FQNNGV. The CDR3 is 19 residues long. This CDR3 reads CASSLEKGGLLLRNNEQFF. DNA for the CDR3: TGTGCCAGCAGCTTAGAAAAGGGCGGACTCCTCCTCCGCAACAATGAGCAGTTCTTC.

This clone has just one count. The CDR3: CASMSRNNYGYTF. CDR3 sequence (DNA): TGTGCCAGTATGTCGCGAAATAACTATGGCTACACCTTC. This chain uses TRBV19 with TRBJ1-2; D unresolved. The CDR3 consists of 13 residues. Germline values: CDR1 LNHDA, CDR2 SQIVND (reference sequence). V was clipped by 7 bases and J by 1 base, with 10 bases between them.

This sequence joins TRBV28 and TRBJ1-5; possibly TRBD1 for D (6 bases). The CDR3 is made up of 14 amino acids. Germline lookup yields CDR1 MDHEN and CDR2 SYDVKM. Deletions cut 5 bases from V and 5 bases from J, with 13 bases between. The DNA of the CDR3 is TGTGCCAGCAGTGTGGACAGTTTCCATCAGCCCCAGCATTTT. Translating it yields CASSVDSFHQPQHF.

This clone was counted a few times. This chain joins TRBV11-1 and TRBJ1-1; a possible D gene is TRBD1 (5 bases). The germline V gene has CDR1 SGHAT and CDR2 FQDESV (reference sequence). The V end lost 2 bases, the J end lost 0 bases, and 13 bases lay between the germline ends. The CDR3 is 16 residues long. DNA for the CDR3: TGTGCCAGCAGCTTAAATCCGGGACTTATGAACACTGAAGCTTTCTTT. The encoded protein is CASSLNPGLMNTEAFF.

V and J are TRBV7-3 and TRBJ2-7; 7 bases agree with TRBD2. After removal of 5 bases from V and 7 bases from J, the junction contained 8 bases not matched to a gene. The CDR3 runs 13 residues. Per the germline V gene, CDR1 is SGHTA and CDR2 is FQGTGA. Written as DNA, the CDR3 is TGTGCCAGCAGCCGCTCCCGGGACTATGAGCAGTACTTC. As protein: CASSRSRDYEQYF.